Below are 2 T cell receptor beta chains sequenced from a single sample in a study of Graves' ophthalmopathy and Graves' hyperthyroidism. TCR beta CDR3 amplification used RNA transcripts. HTBI primers primed a first-round RT-PCR, and a second-round multiplex PCR followed. Each CDR3 protein is one row after TCRdb ran MiXCR on the multiplex PCR reads. The repertoire holds 400,000 to 500,000 distinct CDR3 sequences, with under 25% as singletons. The sample comprised peripheral blood. The source is a woman under 30 with stable Graves' hyperthyroidism.

This clonotype has ten or more counts. The V call is TRBV20-1, the J call TRBJ2-2; 10 bases match TRBD2. This CDR3 has 13 residues. The germline CDR1 and CDR2 sequences are DFQATT and SNEGSKA (reference sequence). V trimming: 6 bases; J trimming: 7 bases; junction bases outside the gene matches: 5. CDR3: CSAVAGGYGELFF. The CDR3 DNA sequence: TGCAGTGCCGTAGCGGGAGGCTACGGGGAGCTGTTTTTT.

This clonotype showed up many times. This chain connects TRBV12-3 or TRBV12-4 to TRBJ2-7, with 7 bases aligning to TRBD2. V lost 7 bases to trimming and J lost 0 bases; unmatched junction nucleotides: 9. This CDR3 contains 15 residues. CDR3 sequence reads: CASTLQAGSSYEQYF. CDR3 DNA: TGTGCCAGCACCCTCCAAGCGGGGAGCTCCTACGAGCAGTACTTC.